The following is a TCR beta chain sequence with its context. This table comes from immunoSEQ multiplex PCR, and its TCRdb copy is limited to in-frame clones, with some not included. The data show fewer than 45,000 clones, around 80% seen once. The sample comes from a study of PD-L1 blockade in urothelial cancer. Study-level background: Anywhere from 0 to 3 prior chemotherapy regimens had been received by patients.

Metastatic or locally advanced urothelial carcinoma was present in the patients. Between 1 and 8 samples per patient were obtained, pretreatment and on-treatment. The CDR3 is 13 amino acids. Germline V gene sequence: CDR1 KGHSH, CDR2 LQKENI. Trimming took off 8 bases at V and 2 bases at J, with 12 bases between the two ends. V and J are TRBV18 and TRBJ2-5; D possibly corresponds to TRBD1 (6 bases). The receptor comes from a man between 65 and 79 years old with urothelial cancer. The source was PBMCs, collected around atezolizumab (anti-PD-L1) treatment. The CDR3 region is CASRLGQQETQYF. The CDR3 region has the DNA TGTGCCAGCCGCCTCGGACAGCAAGAGACCCAGTACTTC.